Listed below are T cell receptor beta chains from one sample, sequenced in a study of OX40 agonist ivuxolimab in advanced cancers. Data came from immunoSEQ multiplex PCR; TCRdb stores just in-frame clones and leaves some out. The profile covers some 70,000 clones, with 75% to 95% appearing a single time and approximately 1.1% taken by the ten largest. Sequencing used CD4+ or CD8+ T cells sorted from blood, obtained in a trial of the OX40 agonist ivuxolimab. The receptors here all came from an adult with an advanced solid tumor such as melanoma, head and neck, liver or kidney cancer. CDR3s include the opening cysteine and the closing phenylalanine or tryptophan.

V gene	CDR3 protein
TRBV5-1	CASSSGLAGGAHNEQFF
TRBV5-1	CASTRDRASYNEQFF
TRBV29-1	CSVEIRGALGGKLFF
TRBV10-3	CATRTADYGYTF
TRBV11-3	CASSYSGLAGPSYEQYF
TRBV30	CAWSEGSTDTQYF
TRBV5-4	CASSLYRVSDGYTF
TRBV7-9	CASSHVESYNEQFF
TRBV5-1	CASSLQGGTEAFF
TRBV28	CASSSPLGQGYGYTF
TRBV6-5	CASSYGGPGGEQFF
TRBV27	CASRPDSGTEQFF
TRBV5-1	CASSLGTAQETQYF
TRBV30	CAWSVGGGQETQYF
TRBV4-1	CASSQVGGISGYTF
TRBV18	CASSHRDRDNSPLHF
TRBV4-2	CASSQETGAYEQYF
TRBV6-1	CASTTRQGEGSPLHF
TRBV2	CASWLGMGYEQYF
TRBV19	CASSTVGQRMRGYTF
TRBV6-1	CASSIDRANYGYTF
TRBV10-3	CAISESYGTHTEAFF
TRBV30	CAWSASPSRGKSILAPLHF
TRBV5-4	CASSSGALETQYF
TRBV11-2	CASSLGSGNTIYF
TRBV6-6	CASSSGGPYEQYF
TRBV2	CASSEPLNHNTEAFF
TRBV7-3	CASRQDRNTEAFF
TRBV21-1	CASSSTGCTDTQYF
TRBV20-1	CSARPGNEQFF
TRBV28	CASSLLASGVGANVLTF
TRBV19	CASRDRTGSSYNSPLHF
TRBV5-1	CASSFRDTYTDTQYF
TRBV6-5	CASSYSGGLDSPLHF
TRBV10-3	CAISESKTSGVGLGETQYF
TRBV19	CASTDRTGAGANVLTF
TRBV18	CASSPRAGERAKTQYF
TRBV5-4	CASSRKKGSQETQYF
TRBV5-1	CASSLDPEDTQYF
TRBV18	CASSSDGTPQETQYF
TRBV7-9	CASGDPRDTRLSSYNEQFF
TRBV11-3	CASSPGQGPATDTQYF
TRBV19	CASRGAPVYEQYF
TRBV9	CASSVVGGASTDTQYF
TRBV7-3	CASSPDRVAGYTF
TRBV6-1	CASSPNMDGNTEAFF
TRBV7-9	CASSLLDSYNEQFF
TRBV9	CASSIRQASGTDTQYF
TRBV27	CASSATGGSNSPLHF
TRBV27	CASRTGVSGNTIYF
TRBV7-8	CASTVRAAGEQYF